Each of the 14 T cell receptor beta chains below was sequenced from the same sample in a study of blood T cell repertoires in COVID-19. TCRdb's table, derived via immunoSEQ multiplex PCR, lists solely in-frame clones and lacks some. The repertoire holds tens of thousands of clones, with roughly 87% as singletons. The sample consisted of peripheral blood. The receptors were sampled from a man between 50 and 59 years old with acute or convalescent COVID-19.

This clone has a single count. This sequence joins TRBV2 and TRBJ1-3; tentatively, D is TRBD1 (6 bases). The CDR3 length is 15 residues. The V gene's germline CDR1 is SNHLY and CDR2 FYNNEI. Trimming cost V 6 bases and J 7 bases, with 19 bases left between them. Here the CDR3 reads CASRADRTGMNTIYF. The CDR3 bases are TGTGCCAGCAGGGCTGACAGGACGGGTATGAACACCATATATTTT.

This clone has more than one count but fewer than ten. The chain carries TRBV5-1 and TRBJ2-3; 13 nucleotides line up with TRBD2. The trim removed 0 bases at V and 6 bases at J, leaving 4 bases unmatched. Germline CDR1 and CDR2: SGHRS and YFSETQ. CDR3 length equals 16 residues. This CDR3 reads CASSLVGTSGKDTQYF. CDR3 coding DNA: TGCGCCAGCAGCTTGGTAGGGACTAGCGGGAAGGATACGCAGTATTTT.

The chain has TRBV7-3 and TRBJ1-1; 8 bases line up with TRBD1. J lost 3 bases, V lost 1 base, and 4 bases had no gene match. The CDR3 extends over 15 amino acids. CDR1 SGHTA and CDR2 FQGTGA come from the germline V gene. The CDR3 bases are TGTGCCAGCAGCTTAAAAGCGACAGGGGACACTGAAGCTTTCTTT. Amino acids: CASSLKATGDTEAFF.

The chain joins TRBV5-1 to TRBJ1-1; D possibly corresponds to TRBD1 (6 bases). Germline CDR1 is SGHRS and CDR2 is YFSETQ. CDR3 length: 17 residues. V lost 3 bases, J lost 1 base, and 19 bases lay in between. CDR3 amino acids: CASSSGALISGNTEAFF. Written as DNA, the CDR3 is TGCGCCAGCAGCTCAGGGGCCCTCATTTCCGGGAACACTGAAGCTTTCTTT. Full variable domain (remainder filled in from reference TRBV5-1 and TRBJ1-1): KAGVTQTPRYLIKTRGQQVTLSCSPISGHRSVSWYQQTPGQGLQFLFEYFSETQRNKGNFPGRFSGRQFSNSRSEMNVSTLELGDSALYLCASSSGALISGNTEAFFGQGTRLTVV.

The CDR3 region is CASSPLDILDGYTF. The CDR3, as DNA: TGCGCCAGCAGCCCCTTGGACATTCTGGATGGCTACACCTTC. This chain joins TRBV5-1 and TRBJ1-2, with D tentatively TRBD1 (5 bases). Trimming took 4 bases from V and 6 from J, leaving 16 bases between them. This CDR3 has 14 residues. Germline assignment: CDR1 SGHRS and CDR2 YFSETQ.

The chain links TRBV19 to TRBJ1-4, with D tentatively TRBD1 (6 bases). Germline CDR1 and CDR2: LNHDA and SQIVND (reference sequence). The V and J ends lost 9 bases and 4 bases respectively, with 18 bases between them. The CDR3 runs 15 residues. The CDR3 DNA follows: TGTGCCAGCCATCCCGGGGGGGCAAGTAATGAAAAACTGTTTTTT. Amino acid sequence: CASHPGGASNEKLFF.

V usage is TRBV5-6 and J usage is TRBJ1-1; the D is unclear. This CDR3 has 13 amino acids. CDR1 is SGHDT and CDR2 is YYEEEE in the germline V gene. V was trimmed by 2 bases and J by 4 bases, leaving 9 bases between them. DNA for the CDR3: TGTGCCAGCAGCTTTCCTGAGAGCACTGAAGCTTTCTTT. Translation: CASSFPESTEAFF.

This sequence joins TRBV19 and TRBJ2-6; a weak D match, TRBD1 (5 bases). The V gene's germline CDR1 is LNHDA and CDR2 SQIVND (reference sequence). The CDR3 totals 18 residues. V was trimmed by 4 bases and J by 1 base, leaving 17 bases between them. Here the CDR3 reads CASSSTGHTYSGANVLTF. CDR3 coding DNA: TGTGCCAGTAGTAGTACCGGACACACCTATTCTGGGGCCAACGTCCTGACTTTC.

This clone appeared a single time. V gene TRBV12-2 combines with J gene TRBJ1-1; the tabulated D call, TRBD1, remains unverified against the DNA. TRBV12-2 is deemed a pseudogene. The CDR3 contains 15 residues. CDR3 DNA: TGTGCAAGTCGCATTTTGACAGATATGAACACTGAAGCTTTCTTT. Protein sequence: CASRILTDMNTEAFF.

A single count supports this clone. This sequence joins TRBV6-5 and TRBJ1-2, with 7 bases aligning to TRBD1. CDR3 size: 15 residues. From germline, CDR1 is MNHEY and CDR2 SVGAGI. The trim removed 2 bases at V and 5 bases at J, leaving 8 bases unmatched. The CDR3 DNA reads TGTGCCAGCAGTTACACCCCGGGACAGACTTATGGCTACACCTTC. This translates into CASSYTPGQTYGYTF.

J is TRBJ2-2 and V is TRBV28, with a possible D match to TRBD2 (6 bases). V was pared by 7 bases and J by 4 bases, with 19 bases between. Looked up from germline, CDR1 is MDHEN and CDR2 is SYDVKM. The CDR3 totals 16 residues. This CDR3 is CASIKPGTSVTGELFF. CDR3 sequence (DNA): TGTGCCAGCATTAAACCCGGGACTTCCGTCACCGGGGAGCTGTTTTTT.

The CDR3 is CASSLGQGLYNEQFF. In DNA form, the CDR3 reads TGTGCCAGCAGCTTAGGACAGGGACTCTACAATGAGCAGTTCTTC. This rearrangement joins TRBV5-5 to TRBJ2-1, with 8 bases matching TRBD1. V shed 2 bases and J 3 bases; nucleotides not matched to a gene: 4. CDR3 size: 15 residues. Germline V gene sequence: CDR1 SGHKS, CDR2 YYEKEE (reference sequence).

This sequence joins TRBV30 and TRBJ1-2; possible D gene TRBD1, 5 bases. The CDR3 extends over 14 amino acids. Between the trimmed V and J ends, which lost 3 bases and 7 bases, there was a span of 18 bases. CDR1 and CDR2 (germline): GTSNPN, SVGIG (reference sequence). The CDR3 is CAWSRDGTLGGYTF. CDR3 coding DNA: TGTGCCTGGAGCCGAGACGGGACTCTCGGTGGCTACACCTTC.

The chain employs TRBV28 and TRBJ1-5; D perhaps matches TRBD1 (5 bases). Germline V gene data show CDR1 as MDHEN and CDR2 as SYDVKM. The CDR3 has 15 amino acids. V was trimmed by 1 base and J by 2 bases, leaving 9 bases between them. DNA for the CDR3: TGTGCCAGCAGTTTATCAGGAGGGGGCAATCAGCCCCAGCATTTT. Protein product: CASSLSGGGNQPQHF.